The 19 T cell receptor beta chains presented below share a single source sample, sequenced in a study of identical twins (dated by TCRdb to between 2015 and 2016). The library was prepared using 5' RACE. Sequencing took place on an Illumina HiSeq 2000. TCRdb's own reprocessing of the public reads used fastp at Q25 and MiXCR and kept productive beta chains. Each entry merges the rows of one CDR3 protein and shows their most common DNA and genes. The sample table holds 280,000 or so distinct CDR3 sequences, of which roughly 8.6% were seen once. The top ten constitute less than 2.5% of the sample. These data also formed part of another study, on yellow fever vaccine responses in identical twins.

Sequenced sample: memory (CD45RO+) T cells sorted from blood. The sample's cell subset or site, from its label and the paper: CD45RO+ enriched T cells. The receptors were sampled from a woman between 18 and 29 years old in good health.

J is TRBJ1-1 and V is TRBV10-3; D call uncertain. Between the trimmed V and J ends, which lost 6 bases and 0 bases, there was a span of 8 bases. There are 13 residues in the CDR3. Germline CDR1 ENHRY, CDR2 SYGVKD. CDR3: CAISTGLNTEAFF. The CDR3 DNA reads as TGTGCCATCAGCACGGGGTTGAACACTGAAGCTTTCTTT.

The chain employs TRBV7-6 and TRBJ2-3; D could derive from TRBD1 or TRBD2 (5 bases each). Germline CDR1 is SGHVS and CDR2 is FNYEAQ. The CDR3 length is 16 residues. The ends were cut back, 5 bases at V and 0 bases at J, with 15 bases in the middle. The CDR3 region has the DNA TGTGCCAGCAGCCCGGTCGCCGGGGCTAGCACAGATACGCAGTATTTT. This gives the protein CASSPVAGASTDTQYF.

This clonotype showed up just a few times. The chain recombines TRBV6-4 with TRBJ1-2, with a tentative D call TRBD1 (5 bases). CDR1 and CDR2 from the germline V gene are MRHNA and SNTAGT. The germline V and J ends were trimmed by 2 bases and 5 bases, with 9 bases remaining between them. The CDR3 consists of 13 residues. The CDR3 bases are TGTGCCAGCAGTGACGACGGGGGTTATGGCTACACCTTC. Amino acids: CASSDDGGYGYTF.

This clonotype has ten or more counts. CDR3 region: CASSPEGNQETQYF. CDR3 coding DNA: TGCGCCAGCAGCCCAGAGGGGAACCAAGAGACCCAGTACTTC. The rearrangement joins TRBV5-1 to TRBJ2-5; either TRBD1 or TRBD2 may supply D (5 bases each). The germline V gene encodes CDR1 SGHRS and CDR2 YFSETQ. V lost 4 bases, J lost 0 bases, and 10 bases lay in between. There are 14 residues in the CDR3. Looking up the rest from reference TRBV5-1 and TRBJ2-5 gives the full variable domain: KAGVTQTPRYLIKTRGQQVTLSCSPISGHRSVSWYQQTPGQGLQFLFEYFSETQRNKGNFPGRFSGRQFSNSRSEMNVSTLELGDSALYLCASSPEGNQETQYFGPGTRLLVL.

The CDR3 loop is CASSPGTGGRPQHF. CDR3 sequence (DNA): TGTGCCAGCAGTCCCGGGACAGGGGGACGGCCCCAGCATTTT. The V and J genes are TRBV12-3 or TRBV12-4 and TRBJ1-5, with 11 nucleotides matching TRBD1. V dropped 5 bases and J dropped 9; count of bases not matched to a gene: 6. The CDR3 has 14 residues.

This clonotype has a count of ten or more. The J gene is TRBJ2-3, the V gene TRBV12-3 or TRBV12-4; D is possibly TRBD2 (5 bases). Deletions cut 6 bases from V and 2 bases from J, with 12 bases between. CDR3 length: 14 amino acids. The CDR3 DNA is TGTGCCAGCAGACCACTAGTGAACACAGATACGCAGTATTTT. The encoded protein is CASRPLVNTDTQYF.

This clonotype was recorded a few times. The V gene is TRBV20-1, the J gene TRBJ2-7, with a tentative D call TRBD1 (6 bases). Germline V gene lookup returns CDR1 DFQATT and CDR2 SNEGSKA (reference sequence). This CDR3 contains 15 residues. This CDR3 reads CRKKNRESKSYEQYV. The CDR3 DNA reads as TGCAGAAAGAAAAACAGGGAGAGCAAGTCCTACGAGCAGTACGTC.

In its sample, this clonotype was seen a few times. Here the CDR3 reads CASSVRAGAAYEQYF. The DNA of the CDR3 is TGCGCCAGCAGCGTCCGGGCGGGAGCGGCCTACGAGCAGTACTTC. The rearrangement links TRBV10-2 to TRBJ2-7, with TRBD2 matching 7 bases. V lost 6 bases, J lost 2 bases, and 10 bases stayed unmatched. This CDR3 spans 15 amino acids. Per germline, CDR1 WSHSY and CDR2 SAAADI.

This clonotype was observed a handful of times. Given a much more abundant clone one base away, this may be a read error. CDR3 coding DNA: TGCAGAGTAGCGGGCCTCTACAATGAGCAGTTCTTC. Its translation is CRVAGLYNEQFF. The rearrangement joins TRBV20-1 to TRBJ2-1, with 7 bases identical to TRBD2. Germline V gene sequence: CDR1 DFQATT, CDR2 SNEGSKA (reference sequence). The CDR3 consists of 12 residues.

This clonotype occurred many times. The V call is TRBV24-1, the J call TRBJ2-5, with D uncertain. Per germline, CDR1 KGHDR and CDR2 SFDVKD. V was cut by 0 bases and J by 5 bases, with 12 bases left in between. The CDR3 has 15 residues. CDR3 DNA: TGTGCCACCAGTGATTTGCAAGAGAGGCGCGAGACCCAGTACTTC. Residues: CATSDLQERRETQYF.

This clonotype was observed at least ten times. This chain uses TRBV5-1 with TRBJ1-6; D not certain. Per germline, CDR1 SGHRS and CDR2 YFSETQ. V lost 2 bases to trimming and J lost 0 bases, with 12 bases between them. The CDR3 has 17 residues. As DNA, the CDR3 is TGCGCCAGCAGCTTCTCGACGACGGGCTCCTATAATTCACCCCTCCACTTT. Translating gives CASSFSTTGSYNSPLHF.

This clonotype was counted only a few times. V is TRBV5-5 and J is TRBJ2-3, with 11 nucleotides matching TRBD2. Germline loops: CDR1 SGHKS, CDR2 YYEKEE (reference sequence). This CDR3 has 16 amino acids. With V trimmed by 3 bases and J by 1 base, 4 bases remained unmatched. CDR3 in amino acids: CASSSPLAGGTDTQYF. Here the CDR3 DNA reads TGTGCCAGCAGCTCTCCACTAGCGGGAGGCACAGATACGCAGTATTTT.

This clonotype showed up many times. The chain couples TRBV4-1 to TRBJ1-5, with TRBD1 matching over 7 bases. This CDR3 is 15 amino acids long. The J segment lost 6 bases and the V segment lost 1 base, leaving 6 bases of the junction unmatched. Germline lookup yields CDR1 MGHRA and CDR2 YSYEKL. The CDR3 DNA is TGCGCCAGCAGCCAAGCGGAGGGGGCGGCTCAGCCCCAGCATTTT. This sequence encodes CASSQAEGAAQPQHF.

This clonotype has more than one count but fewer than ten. The CDR3 is CATRGYTGELFF. In DNA form, the CDR3 reads TGTGCCACAAGGGGGTACACCGGGGAGCTGTTTTTT. This rearrangement joins TRBV6-5 to TRBJ2-2, with a possible D match to TRBD1 (6 bases). From germline, CDR1 is MNHEY and CDR2 SVGAGI. The V end was cut by 10 bases, the J end by 3 bases, with 9 bases between. The CDR3 contains 12 residues.

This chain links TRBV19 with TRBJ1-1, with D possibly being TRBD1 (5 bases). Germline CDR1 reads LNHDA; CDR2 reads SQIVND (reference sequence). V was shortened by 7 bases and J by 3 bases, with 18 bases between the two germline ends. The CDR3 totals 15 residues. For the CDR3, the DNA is TGTGCCAGTAAAGGGGCTGGGGCTGGGGACACTGAAGCTTTCTTT. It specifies CASKGAGAGDTEAFF.

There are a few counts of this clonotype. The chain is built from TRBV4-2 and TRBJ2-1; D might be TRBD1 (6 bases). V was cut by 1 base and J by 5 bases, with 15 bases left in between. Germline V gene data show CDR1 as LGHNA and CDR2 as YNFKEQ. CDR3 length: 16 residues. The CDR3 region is CASSQGGRQANNEQFF. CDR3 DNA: TGTGCCAGCAGCCAAGGCGGGCGACAGGCCAACAATGAGCAGTTCTTC.

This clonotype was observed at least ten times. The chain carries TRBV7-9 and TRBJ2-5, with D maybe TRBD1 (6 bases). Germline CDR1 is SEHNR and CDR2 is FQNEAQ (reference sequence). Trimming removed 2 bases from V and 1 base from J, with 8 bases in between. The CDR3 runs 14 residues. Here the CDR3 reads CASSLSDSQETQYF. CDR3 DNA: TGTGCCAGCAGCTTATCGGACAGCCAAGAGACCCAGTACTTC.

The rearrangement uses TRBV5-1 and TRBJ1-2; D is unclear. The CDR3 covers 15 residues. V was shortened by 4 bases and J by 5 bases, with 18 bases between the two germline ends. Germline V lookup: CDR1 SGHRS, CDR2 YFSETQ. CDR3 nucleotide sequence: TGCGCCAGCAGCCATGGTGCTACAGAAACTTATGGCTACACCTTC. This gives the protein CASSHGATETYGYTF.

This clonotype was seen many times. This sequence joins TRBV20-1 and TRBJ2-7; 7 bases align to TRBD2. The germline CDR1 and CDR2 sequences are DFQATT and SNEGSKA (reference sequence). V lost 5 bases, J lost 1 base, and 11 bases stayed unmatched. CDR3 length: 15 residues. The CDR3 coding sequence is TGCAGTGCTTTCGACCGGGACTATCCATCCTACGAGCAGTACTTC. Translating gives CSAFDRDYPSYEQYF.